By share of the sample, the clone carrying this TCR beta chain is medium-sized. The immunoSEQ assay was v3. Only in-frame clones appear in the TCRdb table, and some are missing; sequencing was by immunoSEQ multiplex PCR. This sample has over 25,000 clones; 72% occur once, and the top ten carry less than 8.5%. This sample is drawn from a study of TIL therapy for anti-PD-1-resistant metastatic lung cancer. Study background: Median patient age was about 55, ranging about 38-80 years. Tumors carried a median 1.5 non-synonymous mutations per megabase.

Time point specified: pre-treatment sample, taken before nivolumab and TIL therapy. The tumor samples were excised metastases, mostly pleural nodules or supraclavicular lymph nodes. Adults with stage 4 NSCLC were enrolled in a phase I trial. CDR3 length equals 15 residues. Trimming left V 3 bases short and J 0 bases short, with 12 bases between. CDR1 and CDR2 (germline): MNHEY, SMNVEV (reference sequence). The sequence came from a person between 25 and 79 years old with non-small cell lung cancer. Material: tumor tissue, obtained at baseline. The V gene is TRBV27, the J gene TRBJ2-7; tentative D call: TRBD1 (6 bases). CDR3 sequence (DNA): TGTGCCAGCAGTTTGATGCAGGGGACCTCCTACGAGCAGTACTTC. It yields the protein CASSLMQGTSYEQYF.